The 12 T cell receptor beta chains below were found in one sample sequenced in a study of blood T cell repertoires in COVID-19. This table comes from immunoSEQ multiplex PCR, and its TCRdb copy is limited to in-frame clones, with some not included. The data show roughly 180,000 clones, with around four fifths seen just once and roughly 8% held by the top ten. Source material: peripheral blood. These TCRs come from a man aged 35-49 years who had recovered from COVID-19.

The chain recombines TRBV7-3 with TRBJ2-3, with 9 positions matching TRBD2. Germline V lookup: CDR1 SGHTA, CDR2 FQGTGA. V shed 2 bases and J 5 bases; nucleotides not matched to a gene: 2. The length of the CDR3 is 14 residues. The CDR3 DNA follows: TGTGCCAGCAGCTTACTAGCGGGGATAGATACGCAGTATTTT. This codes for CASSLLAGIDTQYF.

This clone has only a few counts. The V and J genes are TRBV6-5 and TRBJ1-2; 9 nucleotides match TRBD1. Germline-derived CDR1 and CDR2 are MNHEY and SVGAGI. CDR3 length: 14 residues. The V gene end was trimmed by 6 bases and the J gene end by 4 bases; junction bases not matched to a gene: 6. CDR3 DNA sequence: TGTGCCAGCAGGGGGACAGGGAAAATCTATGGCTACACCTTC. It yields the protein CASRGTGKIYGYTF.

The CDR3 loop is CASSPLVDRAVETQYF. CDR3 DNA sequence: TGTGCCAGCTCACCCTTAGTGGACAGGGCCGTAGAGACCCAGTACTTC. The V gene is TRBV18, the J gene TRBJ2-5; 8 bases map to TRBD1. Per the germline V gene, CDR1 is KGHSH and CDR2 is LQKENI. With V trimmed by 3 bases and J by 4 bases, 10 bases remained unmatched. There are 16 residues in the CDR3.

V is TRBV9 and J is TRBJ1-5; D is possibly TRBD1 (5 bases). Germline values: CDR1 SGDLS, CDR2 YYNGEE. CDR3 size: 13 residues. Trimming removed 2 bases from V and 2 bases from J, with 5 bases in between. CDR3 protein: CASSVRGNQPQHF. The CDR3 region has the DNA TGTGCCAGCAGCGTCAGGGGCAATCAGCCCCAGCATTTT.

DNA for the CDR3: TGTGCCAGCAGTGAAGTCGAGGGCACTGAAGCTTTCTTT. This gives the protein CASSEVEGTEAFF. The chain links TRBV6-1 to TRBJ1-1; D remains unclear. Germline V gene data show CDR1 as MNHNS and CDR2 as SASEGT. V lost 1 base and J lost 4, with 7 bases in between. This CDR3 comprises 13 residues.

V and J are TRBV6-4 and TRBJ2-1; 12 positions match TRBD2. V dropped 4 bases and J dropped 6; count of bases not matched to a gene: 4. The CDR3 is made up of 15 amino acids. Germline V gene lookup returns CDR1 MRHNA and CDR2 SNTAGT. The CDR3 reads CASSAASGGANEQFF. DNA of the CDR3: TGTGCCAGCAGTGCGGCTAGCGGGGGGGCCAATGAGCAGTTCTTC.

CDR3 nucleotide sequence: TGTGCCAGCAGCCAGTCAGCCGGACAGGGGGCGGAAGCTTTCTTT. Residues: CASSQSAGQGAEAFF. The rearrangement uses TRBV9 and TRBJ1-1; 11 bases agree with TRBD1. The CDR3 totals 15 residues. The germline CDR1 and CDR2 sequences are SGDLS and YYNGEE. V gave up 4 bases and J gave up 8 bases; unmatched junction bases: 10.

In this sample, this clone turned up once. The V gene is TRBV27, the J gene TRBJ1-1; TRBD1 is a possible D gene (5 bases). Germline V CDR1 and CDR2: MNHEY, SMNVEV (reference sequence). The CDR3 runs to 13 residues. V was clipped by 4 bases and J by 7 bases, with 13 bases between them. The CDR3 reads CASSSRLRGEAFF. CDR3 nucleotides: TGTGCCAGCAGTTCTCGATTAAGGGGTGAAGCTTTCTTT.

This chain links TRBV19 with TRBJ2-7; weak D call: TRBD1 (6 bases). The CDR3 is 14 amino acids. Per the germline V gene, CDR1 is LNHDA and CDR2 is SQIVND (reference sequence). V shed 8 bases and J shed 4 bases, with 18 bases lying between them. The CDR3 DNA is TGTGCCAGTGCGGTGAGGACAGATTCTTACGAGCAGTACTTC. Translation: CASAVRTDSYEQYF.

The sample holds one count of this clone. The chain recombines TRBV20-1 with TRBJ1-2; 7 bases are shared with TRBD1. V trimming: 3 bases; J trimming: 2 bases; junction bases outside the gene matches: 6. Germline V gene lookup returns CDR1 DFQATT and CDR2 SNEGSKA (reference sequence). The CDR3 consists of 14 residues. The CDR3 region has the DNA TGCAGTGCTAGTAGACAGGGTTCCAACTATGGCTACACCTTC. It yields the protein CSASRQGSNYGYTF.

In the case of this clone: At one end, the junction sequence differs from germline, possibly due to a read error. V is TRBV7-7 and J is TRBJ2-5; perhaps TRBD2 as D (6 bases). Germline V CDR1 and CDR2: SSHAT, FNYEAQ (reference sequence). The CDR3 is made up of 14 amino acids. The DNA of the CDR3 is TGTGCTAGCAGTGACCTGGGACTGGGAGAGACCCAGTACTTC. Amino acid sequence: CASSDLGLGETQYF.

The chain joins TRBV5-5 to TRBJ1-5, with 7 positions matching TRBD1. Trimming at V came to 4 bases and at J to 4 bases, leaving 5 bases not matched to a gene. CDR3 length: 14 amino acids. The V gene's germline CDR1 is SGHKS and CDR2 YYEKEE (reference sequence). The CDR3 is CASSPTGWNQPQHF. The CDR3 nucleotides are TGTGCCAGCAGCCCGACAGGGTGGAATCAGCCCCAGCATTTT.